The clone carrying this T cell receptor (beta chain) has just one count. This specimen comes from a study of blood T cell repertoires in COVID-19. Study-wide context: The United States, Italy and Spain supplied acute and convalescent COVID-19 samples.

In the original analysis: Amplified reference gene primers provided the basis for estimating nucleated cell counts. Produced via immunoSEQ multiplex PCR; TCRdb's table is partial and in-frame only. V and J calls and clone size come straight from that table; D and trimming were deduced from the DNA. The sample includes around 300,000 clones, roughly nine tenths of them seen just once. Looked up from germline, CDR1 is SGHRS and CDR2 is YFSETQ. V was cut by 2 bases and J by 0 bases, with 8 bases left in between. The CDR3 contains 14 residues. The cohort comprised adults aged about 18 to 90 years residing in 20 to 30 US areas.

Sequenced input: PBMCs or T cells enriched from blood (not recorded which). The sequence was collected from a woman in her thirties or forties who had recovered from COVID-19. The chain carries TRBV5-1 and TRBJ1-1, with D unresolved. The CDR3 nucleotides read TGCGCCAGCAGCTTCAGTACAGTGAACACTGAAGCTTTCTTT. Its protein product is CASSFSTVNTEAFF.